The clone carrying this T cell receptor beta chain was recorded a few times. The antigen is undetermined. V was pared by 2 bases and J by 6 bases, with 7 bases of the junction left unmatched. CDR1 LGHDT and CDR2 YNNKEL come from the germline V gene (reference sequence). This CDR3 comprises 14 residues. Researchers took RNA transcripts and amplified the TCR beta CDR3 regions from them. The HTBI primer set was used in a first-round RT-PCR of the TCR CDR3. Using its own MiXCR run on the multiplex PCR reads, TCRdb lists one record per CDR3 protein. This table holds about 400,000 distinct CDR3 sequences, just under 15% found once. The data originate from a study of T cells in Graves' hyperthyroidism and ophthalmopathy. Findings of the study overall: Blood samples included most of the expanded thyroid clonotypes exceeding 0.001. Stable hyperthyroidism was told apart from ophthalmopathy by a model built on 13 V-J features.

V gene TRBV3-1 combines with J gene TRBJ2-7, with 7 bases identical to TRBD2. The sample consisted of blood. The source of this sequence is a woman aged 25 to 45 with Graves' hyperthyroidism. CDR3 in amino acids: CASSQRGGSGEQYF. In DNA, the CDR3 is TGTGCCAGCAGCCAACGCGGCGGGAGCGGCGAGCAGTACTTC.